This is a list of T cell receptor beta chains from one sample in a study of T cells in Graves' hyperthyroidism and ophthalmopathy. TCRdb re-called the multiplex PCR reads with MiXCR, one entry per CDR3 protein. The sample yields about 380,000 distinct CDR3 sequences, roughly 13% seen once. Sequencing was carried out using blood. The source of these receptors is a man aged 25 to 40 with Graves' hyperthyroidism that later progressed to Graves' ophthalmopathy. Each CDR3 is given with its conserved first and last residue. Fields, in order: D gene, V gene, CDR3 length, J gene, CDR3 protein. A D gene is named only where the DNA matches it firmly.

>NA|TRBV12-3/TRBV12-4|16|TRBJ2-3
CASRKNRRLSTDTQYF
>TRBD1|TRBV5-4|15|TRBJ2-7
CASSPGQGISYEQYF
>NA|TRBV6-1|13|TRBJ1-1
CASSLGYGTEAFF
>TRBD1|TRBV9|15|TRBJ2-1
CARSDRDRSYNEQFF
>TRBD1|TRBV27|14|TRBJ1-2
CASSSTGTGRSYTF
>NA|TRBV3-1|14|TRBJ1-4
CASSRPGLGEKLFF
>TRBD1|TRBV20-1|12|TRBJ1-4
CSTRQGGEKLFF
>NA|TRBV19|13|TRBJ1-1
CASSYHLGTEAFF
>NA|TRBV29-1|13|TRBJ2-1
CSVDNPSRNEQFF
>NA|TRBV7-8|14|TRBJ1-2
CASSLSTGAYGYTF
>NA|TRBV11-2|14|TRBJ1-1
CASSSGTLNTEAFF
>NA|TRBV6-2/TRBV6-3|16|TRBJ2-2
CASSLLRGTNTGELFF
>TRBD2|TRBV20-1|14|TRBJ2-7
CSADRGGPAYEQYF
>NA|TRBV7-9|13|TRBJ1-1
CASSFGGSTEAFF
>TRBD2|TRBV10-1|15|TRBJ2-1
CASSESGTKRGEQFF
>NA|TRBV7-8|14|TRBJ2-7
CASSSYRGGYEQYF
>TRBD1|TRBV7-9|16|TRBJ2-7
CASSLAARGTTYEQYF
>TRBD1|TRBV5-8|15|TRBJ1-5
CASSFEGTGTRPQHF
>NA|TRBV11-2|13|TRBJ1-5
CASSSTVGQPQHF
>TRBD1|TRBV14|19|TRBJ1-6
CASSQVRWTGVGKNSPLHF
>NA|TRBV5-1|13|TRBJ1-6
CASGTVNNSPLHF
>NA|TRBV9|14|TRBJ1-1
CASSAQRGDTEAFF
>TRBD2|TRBV24-1|17|TRBJ2-3
CATSDRGLDLGTDTQYF
>NA|TRBV20-1|14|TRBJ2-5
CSARTAWVGETQYF
>NA|TRBV6-1|12|TRBJ1-5
CASSEAPQPQHF
>NA|TRBV25-1|15|TRBJ2-1
CASSEAGRVGNEQFF
>TRBD2|TRBV15|15|TRBJ2-5
CATSGPGGFLETQYF
>NA|TRBV7-6|14|TRBJ1-1
CASSTSTLNTEAFF
>TRBD1|TRBV12-5|15|TRBJ2-5
CASGLGQGVQETQYF
>NA|TRBV6-2/TRBV6-3|16|TRBJ2-2
CASSYSPQGRTGELFF
>NA|TRBV9|14|TRBJ2-3
CASSVSNLPDTQYF
>NA|TRBV7-9|14|TRBJ1-2
CAIPNRNPNYGYTF
>NA|TRBV6-1|14|TRBJ1-5
CASSVSDSNQPQHF
>NA|TRBV7-9|15|TRBJ2-7
CASSLASGRTYEQYF
>TRBD2|TRBV27|12|TRBJ2-1
CTTTSGGNEQFF
>NA|TRBV20-1|11|TRBJ2-7
CSAPDSYEQCF
>TRBD2|TRBV10-2|14|TRBJ2-1
CASISLAGDNEQFF
>TRBD1|TRBV18|15|TRBJ1-2
CASSPQGAIGYGYTF
>NA|TRBV11-3|14|TRBJ2-7
CASSRKTETYEQYF
>NA|TRBV6-1|16|TRBJ1-1
CASSWLGGLENTEAFF